This T cell receptor (beta chain) was recorded in a study of neoadjuvant anti-PD-1 for oral cavity cancer. The study's findings and limits: TCR analyses covered only a few patients per response group.

In regard to this clone: Its antigen is still unknown.

Patients had newly diagnosed, untreated stage II-IVA oral cavity squamous cell carcinoma. Trimming pared 5 bases from V and 6 bases from J, leaving 20 bases between. The CDR3 is 16 amino acids. The V gene's germline CDR1 is SGHTA and CDR2 FQGNSA. The data were produced by immunoSEQ multiplex PCR, yet TCRdb's version contains in-frame clones alone and is incomplete. Among 13,000 to 15,000 clones listed, 73% were seen once. This sample comprised PBMCs, obtained before nivolumab (anti-PD-1) treatment. This TCR derives from a person between 35 and 79 years old with oral cavity squamous cell carcinoma. The chain has TRBV7-2 and TRBJ2-1, with a tentative D call TRBD2 (6 bases). The DNA for the CDR3 is TGTGCCAGCAGCCTAGGAGGGGAACGGCAGGGCAATGAGCAGTTCTTC. Its translation is CASSLGGERQGNEQFF.